A selection of T cell receptor beta chains follows, all from one sample in a study of cytomegalovirus exposure and HLA in healthy donors. Libraries were prepared by immunoSEQ multiplex PCR; TCRdb keeps only in-frame clonotypes and omits some of them. The repertoire holds about 150,000 clones, with roughly 80% as singletons. Sequenced input: PBMCs. These receptors came from a male donor in good health and CMV-seronegative. CDR3s include the opening cysteine and the closing phenylalanine or tryptophan. Fields, in order: J gene, V gene, D gene, clone size, CDR3 protein, CDR3 DNA. D genes are given only for firm matches. Part of the rows lack a size; the others show once, few, many or a class for expanded clones.

J gene: TRBJ1-1; V gene: TRBV11-2; D gene: TRBD1; clone size: -; CDR3 protein: CASSPVGGLTEAFF; CDR3 DNA: TGTGCCAGCAGCCCGGTAGGGGGCCTCACTGAAGCTTTCTTT
J gene: TRBJ2-5; V gene: TRBV5-6; D gene: -; clone size: few; CDR3 protein: CASSLLGRGSQETQYF; CDR3 DNA: TGTGCCAGCAGCTTGTTGGGTAGGGGCTCCCAAGAGACCCAGTACTTC
J gene: TRBJ1-5; V gene: TRBV28; D gene: -; clone size: few; CDR3 protein: CASSLGGSQPQHF; CDR3 DNA: TGTGCCAGCAGCCTCGGGGGATCTCAGCCCCAGCATTTT
J gene: TRBJ1-6; V gene: TRBV7-9; D gene: -; clone size: few; CDR3 protein: CASSQGNSPLHF; CDR3 DNA: TGTGCCAGCAGTCAGGGGAATTCACCCCTCCACTTT
J gene: TRBJ2-7; V gene: TRBV9; D gene: TRBD2; clone size: -; CDR3 protein: CASSVRGGRTDEQYF; CDR3 DNA: TGTGCCAGCAGCGTGAGGGGCGGGAGGACCGACGAGCAGTACTTC
J gene: TRBJ2-7; V gene: TRBV28; D gene: -; clone size: -; CDR3 protein: CASSFNYEQYF; CDR3 DNA: TGTGCCAGCAGTTTTAACTACGAGCAGTACTTC
J gene: TRBJ2-7; V gene: TRBV6-1; D gene: -; clone size: -; CDR3 protein: CASREQGIPHEQYF; CDR3 DNA: TGTGCCAGCAGGGAACAGGGTATACCCCACGAGCAGTACTTC
J gene: TRBJ2-1; V gene: TRBV29-1; D gene: -; clone size: -; CDR3 protein: CSVEDQGRLFDEQFF; CDR3 DNA: TGCAGCGTTGAAGATCAGGGCAGGTTGTTCGATGAGCAGTTCTTC
J gene: TRBJ2-3; V gene: TRBV20-1; D gene: -; clone size: -; CDR3 protein: CSTKGVDTQYF; CDR3 DNA: TGCAGCACTAAAGGGGTAGATACGCAGTATTTT
J gene: TRBJ2-3; V gene: TRBV30; D gene: TRBD2; clone size: -; CDR3 protein: CAWSVWGGRTDTQYF; CDR3 DNA: TGTGCCTGGAGTGTGTGGGGGGGTCGCACAGATACGCAGTATTTT
J gene: TRBJ2-7; V gene: TRBV27; D gene: TRBD2; clone size: -; CDR3 protein: CATRDYSYEQYF; CDR3 DNA: TGTGCCACCCGGGACTACTCCTACGAGCAGTACTTC
J gene: TRBJ2-7; V gene: TRBV2; D gene: TRBD1; clone size: once; CDR3 protein: CASSEAIGTGTFEEQYF; CDR3 DNA: TGTGCCAGCAGTGAAGCAATTGGGACAGGGACCTTTGAAGAGCAGTACTTC
J gene: TRBJ1-1; V gene: TRBV4-3; D gene: TRBD1; clone size: -; CDR3 protein: CASSLDRGAEAFF; CDR3 DNA: TGCGCCAGCAGCCTCGACAGGGGGGCTGAAGCTTTCTTT
J gene: TRBJ1-4; V gene: TRBV6-5; D gene: -; clone size: -; CDR3 protein: CASSVQEGWGEKLFF; CDR3 DNA: TGTGCCAGCAGTGTACAGGAAGGGTGGGGTGAAAAACTGTTTTTT
J gene: TRBJ2-1; V gene: TRBV27; D gene: -; clone size: once; CDR3 protein: CASGSYSSYNEQFF; CDR3 DNA: TGTGCCAGCGGTTCTTACTCCTCCTACAATGAGCAGTTCTTC
J gene: TRBJ2-6; V gene: TRBV11-2; D gene: TRBD2; clone size: -; CDR3 protein: CASSPGLAGTNSGANVLTF; CDR3 DNA: TGTGCCAGCAGCCCCGGACTAGCGGGAACCAATTCTGGGGCCAACGTCCTGACTTTC
J gene: TRBJ2-7; V gene: TRBV28; D gene: TRBD1; clone size: -; CDR3 protein: CASSLSGLGTGSGYEQYF; CDR3 DNA: TGTGCCAGCAGTTTATCTGGACTTGGGACAGGGTCGGGGTACGAGCAGTACTTC
J gene: TRBJ2-1; V gene: TRBV11-3; D gene: TRBD2; clone size: -; CDR3 protein: CASSLRTSGHNEQFF; CDR3 DNA: TGTGCCAGCAGCTTAAGGACTAGCGGTCACAATGAGCAGTTCTTC
J gene: TRBJ2-7; V gene: TRBV2; D gene: -; clone size: -; CDR3 protein: CASSDLRGGYEQYF; CDR3 DNA: TGTGCCAGCAGTGACTTGAGGGGGGGCTACGAGCAGTACTTC
J gene: TRBJ2-3; V gene: TRBV5-1; D gene: TRBD2; clone size: -; CDR3 protein: CASKSGGPSTDTQYF; CDR3 DNA: TGCGCCAGTAAAAGCGGGGGGCCCAGCACAGATACGCAGTATTTT
J gene: TRBJ1-2; V gene: TRBV7-6; D gene: -; clone size: -; CDR3 protein: CASSLALDRSYGYTF; CDR3 DNA: TGTGCCAGCAGCTTAGCGCTCGACAGGAGCTATGGCTACACCTTC
J gene: TRBJ2-1; V gene: TRBV7-3; D gene: -; clone size: -; CDR3 protein: CASSLNPQANEQFF; CDR3 DNA: TGTGCCAGCAGCTTAAACCCTCAGGCCAATGAGCAGTTCTTC
J gene: TRBJ1-5; V gene: TRBV30; D gene: -; clone size: few; CDR3 protein: CAWSVSRQLRNSGNQPQHF; CDR3 DNA: TGTGCCTGGAGTGTATCCCGACAGCTACGCAACTCGGGTAATCAGCCCCAGCATTTT
J gene: TRBJ2-3; V gene: TRBV28; D gene: TRBD2; clone size: once; CDR3 protein: CASRTGTSGRASTDTQYF; CDR3 DNA: TGTGCCAGCAGAACCGGGACTAGCGGGAGGGCTAGCACAGATACGCAGTATTTT
J gene: TRBJ2-2; V gene: TRBV4-3; D gene: TRBD2; clone size: -; CDR3 protein: CASSQDLGGRAFANTGELFF; CDR3 DNA: TGCGCCAGCAGCCAAGATCTTGGGGGGAGGGCCTTCGCGAACACCGGGGAGCTGTTTTTT
J gene: TRBJ2-2; V gene: TRBV5-1; D gene: -; clone size: -; CDR3 protein: CASRERRVGNTGELFF; CDR3 DNA: TGCGCCAGCAGGGAGCGACGGGTCGGAAACACCGGGGAGCTGTTTTTT
J gene: TRBJ2-7; V gene: TRBV14; D gene: TRBD2; clone size: -; CDR3 protein: CASSQRAGGVFEQYF; CDR3 DNA: TGTGCCAGCAGCCAGAGAGCGGGGGGTGTGTTCGAGCAGTACTTC
J gene: TRBJ1-1; V gene: TRBV19; D gene: -; clone size: -; CDR3 protein: CASSIDGQREAFF; CDR3 DNA: TGTGCCAGTAGTATAGATGGACAGAGGGAAGCTTTCTTT
J gene: TRBJ2-3; V gene: TRBV13; D gene: TRBD2; clone size: -; CDR3 protein: CASSSRRLGGSTDTQYF; CDR3 DNA: TGTGCCAGCAGCTCCCGGAGGCTGGGGGGGTCCACAGATACGCAGTATTTT
J gene: TRBJ2-7; V gene: TRBV7-2; D gene: -; clone size: -; CDR3 protein: CASSLDGFEQYF; CDR3 DNA: TGTGCCAGCAGCTTAGACGGGTTCGAGCAGTACTTC
J gene: TRBJ1-2; V gene: TRBV30; D gene: -; clone size: once; CDR3 protein: CAWIRGGGFGYGYTF; CDR3 DNA: TGTGCCTGGATCCGAGGGGGGGGATTTGGCTATGGCTACACCTTC
J gene: TRBJ2-7; V gene: TRBV7-5; D gene: -; clone size: -; CDR3 protein: CARSPTTSGSWGEQYF; CDR3 DNA: TGTGCCAGAAGCCCGACGACTAGCGGGAGCTGGGGCGAGCAGTACTTC
J gene: TRBJ2-6; V gene: TRBV5-4; D gene: -; clone size: -; CDR3 protein: CASSFAGSGANVLTF; CDR3 DNA: TGTGCCAGCAGCTTTGCAGGATCTGGGGCCAACGTCCTGACTTTC
J gene: TRBJ2-1; V gene: TRBV30; D gene: TRBD1; clone size: -; CDR3 protein: CAWRTPGTGIENEQFF; CDR3 DNA: TGTGCCTGGAGAACTCCCGGGACAGGGATCGAAAATGAGCAGTTCTTC
J gene: TRBJ2-2; V gene: TRBV7-2; D gene: -; clone size: -; CDR3 protein: CASSLAQGELFF; CDR3 DNA: TGTGCCAGCAGCTTAGCACAGGGGGAGCTGTTTTTT
J gene: TRBJ2-5; V gene: TRBV15; D gene: TRBD2; clone size: -; CDR3 protein: CATSRGFETSGRRETQYF; CDR3 DNA: TGTGCCACCAGCAGAGGTTTCGAGACTAGCGGGAGAAGAGAGACCCAGTACTTC
J gene: TRBJ1-2; V gene: TRBV9; D gene: -; clone size: -; CDR3 protein: CASSVGGADYGYTF; CDR3 DNA: TGTGCCAGCAGCGTAGGCGGGGCTGACTATGGCTACACCTTC
J gene: TRBJ2-5; V gene: TRBV30; D gene: -; clone size: once; CDR3 protein: CAWSVAGEQYF; CDR3 DNA: TGTGCCTGGAGTGTAGCCGGGGAGCAGTACTTC
J gene: TRBJ1-5; V gene: TRBV19; D gene: TRBD1; clone size: -; CDR3 protein: CASSPNRGLGQPQHF; CDR3 DNA: TGTGCCAGTAGTCCTAACAGGGGGCTCGGTCAGCCCCAGCATTTT
J gene: TRBJ1-2; V gene: TRBV7-2; D gene: -; clone size: -; CDR3 protein: CASSLARPSGEGGYTF; CDR3 DNA: TGTGCCAGCAGCTTAGCGCGCCCATCAGGGGAGGGAGGCTACACCTTC
J gene: TRBJ1-3; V gene: TRBV28; D gene: TRBD1; clone size: -; CDR3 protein: CASSAQGGRNTIYF; CDR3 DNA: TGTGCCAGCAGCGCGCAGGGGGGTCGAAACACCATATATTTT
J gene: TRBJ2-5; V gene: TRBV18; D gene: TRBD2; clone size: -; CDR3 protein: CASSPWRLAGAPRGETQYF; CDR3 DNA: TGTGCCAGCTCACCGTGGAGACTAGCGGGAGCACCCCGGGGTGAGACCCAGTACTTC
J gene: TRBJ2-7; V gene: TRBV19; D gene: -; clone size: few; CDR3 protein: CASSTDRTLSYEQYF; CDR3 DNA: TGTGCCAGTAGTACCGACAGGACACTGAGCTACGAGCAGTACTTC
J gene: TRBJ2-7; V gene: TRBV29-1; D gene: -; clone size: -; CDR3 protein: CSVANYEQYF; CDR3 DNA: TGCAGCGTTGCAAACTACGAGCAGTACTTC
J gene: TRBJ1-5; V gene: TRBV19; D gene: TRBD1; clone size: -; CDR3 protein: CASSTDRERNQPQHF; CDR3 DNA: TGTGCCAGTAGTACGGACAGGGAACGCAATCAGCCCCAGCATTTT
J gene: TRBJ1-1; V gene: TRBV19; D gene: -; clone size: -; CDR3 protein: CASSPPGGLNTEAFF; CDR3 DNA: TGTGCCAGTAGCCCCCCGGGGGGACTGAACACTGAAGCTTTCTTT
J gene: TRBJ2-3; V gene: TRBV2; D gene: TRBD2; clone size: -; CDR3 protein: CASSDSGGAIDTQYF; CDR3 DNA: TGTGCCAGCAGTGATAGCGGGGGGGCCATAGATACGCAGTATTTT
J gene: TRBJ1-5; V gene: TRBV7-2; D gene: TRBD1; clone size: once; CDR3 protein: CASSLARPGQGRAQPQHF; CDR3 DNA: TGTGCCAGCAGCTTAGCCCGTCCGGGACAGGGGAGGGCTCAGCCCCAGCATTTT
J gene: TRBJ2-7; V gene: TRBV2; D gene: -; clone size: -; CDR3 protein: CASSGGVYEQYF; CDR3 DNA: TGTGCCAGCAGTGGGGGCGTCTACGAGCAGTACTTC
J gene: TRBJ1-1; V gene: TRBV5-1; D gene: -; clone size: few; CDR3 protein: CASSPGVNTEAFF; CDR3 DNA: TGCGCCAGCAGCCCGGGGGTTAACACTGAAGCTTTCTTT
J gene: TRBJ2-5; V gene: TRBV6-1; D gene: TRBD2; clone size: -; CDR3 protein: CASSASSGAVGETQYF; CDR3 DNA: TGTGCCAGCAGTGCTTCTAGCGGGGCGGTGGGAGAGACCCAGTACTTC
J gene: TRBJ1-3; V gene: TRBV5-1; D gene: TRBD1; clone size: -; CDR3 protein: CATRTGSGNTIYF; CDR3 DNA: TGCGCCACCCGGACAGGCTCTGGAAACACCATATATTTT
J gene: TRBJ2-3; V gene: TRBV5-1; D gene: TRBD2; clone size: once; CDR3 protein: CASSSINSIAGGSTDTQYF; CDR3 DNA: TGCGCCAGCAGCTCAATCAATTCTATAGCGGGAGGAAGCACAGATACGCAGTATTTT
J gene: TRBJ1-5; V gene: TRBV10-3; D gene: -; clone size: -; CDR3 protein: CAISESGGDQPQHF; CDR3 DNA: TGTGCCATCAGTGAGTCGGGGGGAGATCAGCCCCAGCATTTT
J gene: TRBJ1-1; V gene: TRBV27; D gene: -; clone size: -; CDR3 protein: CASSSTGNTEAFF; CDR3 DNA: TGTGCCAGCAGTTCGACAGGGAACACTGAAGCTTTCTTT
J gene: TRBJ2-1; V gene: TRBV7-6; D gene: -; clone size: -; CDR3 protein: CASSLGGREFDEQFF; CDR3 DNA: TGTGCCAGCAGCTTAGGGGGCAGAGAGTTCGATGAGCAGTTCTTC
J gene: TRBJ2-5; V gene: TRBV19; D gene: -; clone size: -; CDR3 protein: CASSIIQGTETQYF; CDR3 DNA: TGTGCCAGTAGTATCATACAGGGTACAGAGACCCAGTACTTC
J gene: TRBJ2-7; V gene: TRBV7-2; D gene: TRBD1; clone size: -; CDR3 protein: CASSSDRAHYEQYF; CDR3 DNA: TGTGCCAGCAGCTCAGACAGGGCCCACTACGAGCAGTACTTC